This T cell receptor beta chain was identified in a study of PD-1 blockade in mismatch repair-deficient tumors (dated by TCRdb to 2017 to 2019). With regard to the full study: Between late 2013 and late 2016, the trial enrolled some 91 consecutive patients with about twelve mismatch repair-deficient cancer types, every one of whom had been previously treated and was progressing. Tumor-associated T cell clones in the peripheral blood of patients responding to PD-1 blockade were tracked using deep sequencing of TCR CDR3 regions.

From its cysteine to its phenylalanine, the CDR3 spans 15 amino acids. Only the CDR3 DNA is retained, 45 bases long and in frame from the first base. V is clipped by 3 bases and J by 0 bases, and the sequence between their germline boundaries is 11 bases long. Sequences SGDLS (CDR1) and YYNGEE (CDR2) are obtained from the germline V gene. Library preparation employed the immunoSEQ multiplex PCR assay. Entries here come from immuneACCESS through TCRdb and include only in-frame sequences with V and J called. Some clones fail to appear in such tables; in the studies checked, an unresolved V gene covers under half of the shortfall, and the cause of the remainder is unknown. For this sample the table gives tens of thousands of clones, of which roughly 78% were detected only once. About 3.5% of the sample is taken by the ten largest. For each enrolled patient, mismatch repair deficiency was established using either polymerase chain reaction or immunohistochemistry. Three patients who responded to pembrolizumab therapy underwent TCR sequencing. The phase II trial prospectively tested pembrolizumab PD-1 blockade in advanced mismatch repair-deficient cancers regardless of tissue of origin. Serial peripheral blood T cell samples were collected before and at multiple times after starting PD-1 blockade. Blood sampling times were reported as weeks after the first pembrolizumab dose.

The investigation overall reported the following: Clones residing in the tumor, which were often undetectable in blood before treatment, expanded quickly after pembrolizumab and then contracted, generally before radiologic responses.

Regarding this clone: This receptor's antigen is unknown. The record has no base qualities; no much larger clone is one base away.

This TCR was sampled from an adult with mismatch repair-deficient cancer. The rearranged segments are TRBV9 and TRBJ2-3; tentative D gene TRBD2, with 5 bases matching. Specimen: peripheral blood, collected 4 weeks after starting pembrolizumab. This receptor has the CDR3 CASSAGRASTDTQYF. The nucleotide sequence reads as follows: TGTGCCAGCAGCGCCGGGCGGGCTAGCACAGATACGCAGTATTTT.